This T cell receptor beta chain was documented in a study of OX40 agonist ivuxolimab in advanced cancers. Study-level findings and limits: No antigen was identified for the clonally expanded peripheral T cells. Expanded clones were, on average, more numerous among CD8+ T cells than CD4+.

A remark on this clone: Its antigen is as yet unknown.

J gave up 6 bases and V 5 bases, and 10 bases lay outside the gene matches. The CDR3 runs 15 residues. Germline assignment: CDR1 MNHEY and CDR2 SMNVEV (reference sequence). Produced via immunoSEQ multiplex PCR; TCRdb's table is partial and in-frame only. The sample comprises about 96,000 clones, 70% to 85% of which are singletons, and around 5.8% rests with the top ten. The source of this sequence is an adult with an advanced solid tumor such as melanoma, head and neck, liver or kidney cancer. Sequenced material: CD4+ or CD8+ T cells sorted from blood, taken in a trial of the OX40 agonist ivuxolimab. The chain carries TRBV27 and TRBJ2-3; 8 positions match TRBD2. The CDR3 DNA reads TGTGCCAGCAGTGCCGGGGGGGGCCGGAGGGATACGCAGTATTTT. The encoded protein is CASSAGGGRRDTQYF.